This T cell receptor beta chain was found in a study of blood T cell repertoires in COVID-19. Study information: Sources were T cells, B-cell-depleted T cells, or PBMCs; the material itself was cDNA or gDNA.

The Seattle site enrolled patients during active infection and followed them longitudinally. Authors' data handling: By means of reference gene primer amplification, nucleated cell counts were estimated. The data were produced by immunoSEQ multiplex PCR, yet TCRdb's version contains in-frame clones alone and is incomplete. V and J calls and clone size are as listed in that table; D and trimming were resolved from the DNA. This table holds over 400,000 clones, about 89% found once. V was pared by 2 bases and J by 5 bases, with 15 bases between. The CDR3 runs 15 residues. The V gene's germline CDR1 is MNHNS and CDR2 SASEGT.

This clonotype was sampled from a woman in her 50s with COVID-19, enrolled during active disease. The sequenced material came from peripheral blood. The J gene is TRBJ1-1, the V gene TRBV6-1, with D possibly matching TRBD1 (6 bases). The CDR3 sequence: CASSENLFRGTEAFF. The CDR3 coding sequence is TGTGCCAGCAGTGAAAATTTGTTTAGGGGGACTGAAGCTTTCTTT.